This TCR beta chain was sequenced in a study of blood T cell repertoires in COVID-19. The study assigned cohorts using participant-reported clinical history. TCRdb's table, derived via immunoSEQ multiplex PCR, lists solely in-frame clones and lacks some. The table includes some 220,000 clones, 86% detected once. Germline CDR1 reads MDHEN; CDR2 reads SYDVKM. V lost 5 bases to trimming and J lost 1 base; unmatched junction nucleotides: 13. The CDR3 sequence is 18 residues long. The chain employs TRBV28 and TRBJ2-5; 10 nucleotides agree with TRBD2. This TCR came from a woman in her forties or fifties in a cohort exposed to, infected with or recovered from COVID-19 (not recorded which). Material for sequencing was PBMCs or T cells enriched from blood (not recorded which). The CDR3 DNA sequence: TGTGCCAGCAGTCCCCAGCGGGGGGGCAATCCACGCCAAGAGACCCAGTACTTC. This sequence encodes CASSPQRGGNPRQETQYF. Full variable domain (outside the CDR3, taken from reference TRBV28 and TRBJ2-5): DVKVTQSSRYLVKRTGEKVFLECVQDMDHENMFWYRQDPGLGLRLIYFSYDVKMKEKGDIPEGYSVSREKKERFSLILESASTNQTSMYLCASSPQRGGNPRQETQYFGPGTRLLVL.